Presented here are 3 T cell receptor beta chains from one specimen sequenced in a study of CD8+ T cells in alopecia areata. Sequencing used cDNA as its template, made by extracting RNA and reverse transcribing it. Sequenced by immunoSEQ multiplex PCR; TCRdb stores in-frame clones only, minus some. The sample lists 150,000 or so clones, 40% to 50% seen once, with 6% to 7% in the top ten. Material for sequencing was CD4+ T cells sorted from blood. The receptors stem from a human donor with alopecia areata.

This clone occurred a few times. CDR3 sequence reads: CASSSPFSSGDAYEQYF. The CDR3 DNA follows: TGCGCCAGCAGCAGCCCATTCTCTAGCGGGGACGCCTACGAGCAGTACTTC. The chain combines TRBV5-1 with TRBJ2-7; 9 bases map to TRBD2. V gave up 4 bases and J gave up 2 bases; unmatched junction bases: 13. The germline V gene has CDR1 SGHRS and CDR2 YFSETQ. The CDR3 is made up of 17 amino acids.

The CDR3 loop reads CASSFTSGFLQETQYF. The CDR3 DNA is TGCGCCAGCAGCTTCACTAGCGGGTTCCTCCAAGAGACCCAGTACTTC. V is TRBV5-1 and J is TRBJ2-5; the match to TRBD2 covers 9 bases. The CDR3 length is 16 residues. The germline gives CDR1 SGHRS, CDR2 YFSETQ. V dropped 2 bases and J dropped 1; count of bases not matched to a gene: 6.

The V and J genes are TRBV5-1 and TRBJ2-5; D is possibly TRBD1 (5 bases). In germline, CDR1 is SGHRS, CDR2 YFSETQ. CDR3 length: 13 amino acids. V shed 0 bases and J shed 5 bases, with 8 bases lying between them. The CDR3 here is CASSLDRLETQYF. As DNA, the CDR3 is TGCGCCAGCAGCTTGGACAGGTTGGAGACCCAGTACTTC.